This T cell receptor (beta chain) comes out of a study of T cell responses to AZD1222 COVID-19 vaccine. The study's findings and limits: The study found vaccine-associated CD4 TCRs spanning spike, dominant at 160-218 and 743-854.

Notes on this clone: Its antigen is still unknown.

V was pared by 3 bases and J by 2 bases, with 3 bases of the junction left unmatched. The CDR3 loop spans 16 amino acids. The germline V gene encodes CDR1 SGHNT and CDR2 YYREEE (reference sequence). TCRdb keeps only in-frame clones here, not all; method: immunoSEQ multiplex PCR. The table lists some 91,000 clones, 89% of them singletons. Here the sequenced sample was peripheral blood, taken on day 0 of AZD1222 vaccination. The chain recombines TRBV5-4 with TRBJ2-3; 13 nucleotides agree with TRBD2. The receptor's source is an adult in good health. For the CDR3, the DNA is TGTGCCAGCAGCTCCGGACTAGCGGGAGTCACAGATACGCAGTATTTT. This gives the protein CASSSGLAGVTDTQYF.